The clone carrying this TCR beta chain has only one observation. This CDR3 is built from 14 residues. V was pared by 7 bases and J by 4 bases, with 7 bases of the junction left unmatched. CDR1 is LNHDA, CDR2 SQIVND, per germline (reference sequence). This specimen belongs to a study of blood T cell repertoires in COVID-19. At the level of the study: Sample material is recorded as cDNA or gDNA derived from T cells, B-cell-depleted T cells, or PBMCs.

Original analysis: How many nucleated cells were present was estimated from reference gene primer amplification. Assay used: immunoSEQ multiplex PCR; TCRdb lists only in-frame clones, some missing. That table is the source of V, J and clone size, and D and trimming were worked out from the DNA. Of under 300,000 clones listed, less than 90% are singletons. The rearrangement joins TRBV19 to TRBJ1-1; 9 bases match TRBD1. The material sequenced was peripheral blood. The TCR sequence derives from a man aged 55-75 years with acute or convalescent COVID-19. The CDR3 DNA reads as TGTGCCAGTAAAAAACAGGGGGCGAGCACTGAAGCTTTCTTT. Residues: CASKKQGASTEAFF.